A single sample is the source of the 14 T cell receptor beta chains below, sequenced in a study of control samples from healthy donors and cancer patients. Sequencing used immunoSEQ multiplex PCR; TCRdb keeps in-frame clones, though not all of them. In the table there are some 120,000 clones, 87% of which are singletons. Material: blood. The receptors were gathered from a man aged 40-49 years in good health.

V is TRBV24-1 and J is TRBJ2-7; D uncertain. This CDR3 region has 14 residues. Germline V gives CDR1 KGHDR, CDR2 SFDVKD. V was pared by 2 bases and J by 1 base, with 8 bases between. CDR3 loop: CATSDYPQSYEQYF. CDR3 sequence (DNA): TGTGCCACCAGTGATTACCCCCAATCCTACGAGCAGTACTTC.

This sequence joins TRBV21-1 and TRBJ2-4; the table's D call TRBD2 went unverified against the DNA. TRBV21-1 is reported as a pseudogene. This CDR3 is 14 amino acids long. The CDR3 spells CASASTSGVDIQYF. CDR3 DNA: TGTGCCAGCGCTTCGACTAGCGGGGTAGACATTCAGTACTTC.

This sequence joins TRBV27 and TRBJ2-7, with a tentative D call TRBD2 (5 bases). In germline, CDR1 is MNHEY, CDR2 SMNVEV (reference sequence). The ends were cut back, 6 bases at V and 1 base at J, with 13 bases in the middle. This CDR3 spans 14 amino acids. In nucleotides, the CDR3 is TGTGCCAGCAGAGGAGGTGGCAAGTCCTACGAGCAGTACTTC. Residues: CASRGGGKSYEQYF.

The chain recombines TRBV7-9 with TRBJ2-1, with TRBD2 identical over 9 bases. CDR1 and CDR2 from the germline V gene are SEHNR and FQNEAQ (reference sequence). The junction had 10 bases not matched to a gene; V was cut back by 1 base and J by 3 bases. The CDR3 length is 18 residues. This CDR3 is CASSLVGDGLAIYNEQFF. The CDR3 DNA sequence: TGTGCCAGCAGCTTAGTCGGCGACGGACTAGCGATCTACAATGAGCAGTTCTTC.

In regard to this clone: No DNA is shown, since the ends of the CDR3 on it are uncertain; the CDR3 is the one TCRdb lists. The J gene is TRBJ2-6, the V gene TRBV6-5. Ends included, the CDR3 has 15 residues. Germline loops: CDR1 MNHEY, CDR2 SVGAGI. The CDR3 spells CASSSFGAGANVLTF.

This chain links TRBV19 with TRBJ2-5; unclear D gene. Germline V gives CDR1 LNHDA, CDR2 SQIVND (reference sequence). V lost 2 bases and J lost 4, with 8 bases in between. CDR3 length: 13 amino acids. The CDR3 is CASSIRFGETQYF. CDR3 sequence (DNA): TGTGCCAGTAGTATAAGGTTTGGAGAGACCCAGTACTTC.

The DNA for the CDR3 is TGTGCCAGCAACTTCGCAGGGGGCCTGGCCGGGGAGCTGTTTTTT. It is translated as CASNFAGGLAGELFF. The V and J genes are TRBV2 and TRBJ2-2, with 8 bases matching TRBD1. The V gene end was trimmed by 7 bases and the J gene end by 6 bases; junction bases not matched to a gene: 10. The CDR3 length is 15 residues. Per the germline V gene, CDR1 is SNHLY and CDR2 is FYNNEI.

This sequence joins TRBV7-8 and TRBJ2-7; TRBD2 might be the D (5 bases). This CDR3 contains 16 residues. CDR1 and CDR2 from the germline V gene are SGHVS and FQNEAQ. Between the trimmed V and J ends, which lost 1 base and 0 bases, there was a span of 13 bases. CDR3 DNA sequence: TGTGCCAGCAGCTTAGGCTCGGCTGGGAGCTCCTACGAGCAGTACTTC. It codes for CASSLGSAGSSYEQYF. The variable domain in full, completed from reference TRBV7-8 and TRBJ2-7, reads GAGVSQSPRYKVAKRGQDVALRCDPISGHVSLFWYQQALGQGPEFLTYFQNEAQLDKSGLPSDRFFAERPEGSVSTLKIQRTQQEDSAVYLCASSLGSAGSSYEQYFGPGTRLTVT.

The rearrangement links TRBV7-9 to TRBJ1-4; 9 positions agree with TRBD1. This CDR3 is 15 amino acids long. Germline V CDR1 and CDR2: SEHNR, FQNEAQ (reference sequence). Losses at the gene ends were 5 bases for V and 7 bases for J; bases not matched to a gene: 8. The chain's CDR3 is CASSLPGQGSEKLFF. DNA for the CDR3: TGTGCCAGCAGCCTCCCGGGACAGGGAAGTGAAAAACTGTTTTTT. Full variable domain (rest looked up from reference TRBV7-9 and TRBJ1-4): DTGVSQNPRHKITKRGQNVTFRCDPISEHNRLYWYRQTLGQGPEFLTYFQNEAQLEKSRLLSDRFSAERPKGSFSTLEIQRTEQGDSAMYLCASSLPGQGSEKLFFGSGTQLSVL.

Only one count was recorded for this clone. This chain connects TRBV7-6 to TRBJ2-1; 9 bases fit TRBD1. The CDR3 contains 15 residues. Losses at the gene ends were 5 bases for V and 2 bases for J; bases not matched to a gene: 4. Germline V gene sequence: CDR1 SGHVS, CDR2 FNYEAQ. The CDR3 nucleotides read TGTGCCAGCAGCCCAAGGACAGGGGCCTACAATGAGCAGTTCTTC. Its protein product is CASSPRTGAYNEQFF.

This clone was detected only once. The V and J genes are TRBV4-3 and TRBJ1-2; D is possibly TRBD1 (5 bases). V lost 0 bases and J 4 bases, leaving 12 bases between the germline ends. This CDR3 contains 15 residues. Germline values: CDR1 LGHNA, CDR2 YSLEER. CDR3 loop: CASSQDRGLVYGYTF. The CDR3, as DNA: TGCGCCAGCAGCCAAGATCGGGGCCTTGTCTATGGCTACACCTTC.

The V and J genes are TRBV19 and TRBJ1-6; D is ambiguous. Germline V CDR1 and CDR2: LNHDA, SQIVND (reference sequence). Trimming removed 5 bases at V and 7 bases at J, with 12 bases between. This CDR3 has 14 residues. The DNA for the CDR3 is TGTGCCAGTAGTTCAATCCCGTACAATTCACCCCTCCACTTT. This encodes CASSSIPYNSPLHF.

The CDR3 DNA reads as TGTGCCAGCAGCTTAGCCAGGCTGAACACTGAAGCTTTCTTT. Translated, it gives CASSLARLNTEAFF. The chain links TRBV7-9 to TRBJ1-1; D gene ambiguous. The CDR3 runs to 14 residues. Germline assignment: CDR1 SEHNR and CDR2 FQNEAQ (reference sequence). The germline V and J ends were trimmed by 0 bases and 0 bases, with 5 bases remaining between them.

This clone was seen a single time. The sample holds other DNA sequences that translate to the same CDR3. The chain joins TRBV6-4 to TRBJ1-5, with unresolved D. Trimming pared 0 bases from V and 3 bases from J, leaving 6 bases between. The CDR3 has 14 amino acids. Germline lookup yields CDR1 MRHNA and CDR2 SNTAGT. The CDR3: CASSDSADNQPQHF. CDR3 nucleotides: TGTGCCAGCAGTGACTCGGCAGACAATCAGCCCCAGCATTTT.